What follows is one T cell receptor beta chain and its context. Its target antigen remains unknown. Qualities for individual bases were not recorded, and no much larger clone is one base off. The data derive from a study of shared clonotypes between healthy human individuals (dated by TCRdb to 2020 to 2021). Background on the whole study: The cohort included three men and a couple of women between 18 and 49 years of age. Between about 0.85 and 9.5 billion PBMCs per donor were obtained by leukapheresis. Per donor, three plates each were used for CD4 naive and CD4 memory, two for CD8 naive, and one for CD8 memory. To estimate repertoire size and how much clonotypes are shared between individuals, the study performed deep sequencing of blood TCR repertoires from a handful of healthy adults. Different laboratories and diverse techniques were used to prepare libraries and sequence TCR repertoires, to increase sequencing depth and limit assay-specific biases. What the study reported, not specific to this receptor: Pairwise subsampling led to the expectation that sequencing depth would affect the degree of clonotype sharing among donors. Because the study included a small number of donors, the genetic and exposure-history diversity represented was limited. Higher generation probabilities were observed for clonotypes shared by all four sorted-subset donors than for non-shared clonotypes. Naive subsets generally had larger estimated clonotype richness than memory subsets. Rarefaction of sorted-subset datasets indicated incomplete sequencing despite the large sequencing depth. Sharing across several donors was observed for roughly 5% of naive CD4, under 4% of naive CD8, about 2.3% of memory CD4, and about 0.4% of memory CD8 clonotypes. Sampling was limited to blood, and TCR repertoires in tissue likely differ from TCR repertoires in blood.

CD8 naive samples consisted of CD45RO-negative cells that were positively selected for CCR7, yielding a CD45RA+CCR7+ population without TemRA cells. The donors were healthy, HIV-negative adults who had no recently reported acute infections or vaccinations. Every donor was a Caucasian adult living in Nashville, Tennessee, USA. After blood collection by leukapheresis, PBMCs were isolated using Ficoll-Histopaque density gradient centrifugation and then cryopreserved in the vapor phase of liquid nitrogen. Analytical flow cytometry was used to check the purity and quantity of every magnetically sorted T cell population. From each sorted fraction, genomic DNA was isolated and quantified by UV absorbance on a Nanodrop 2000c. Using the deep immunoSEQ assay, TCR CDR3 regions were amplified from genomic DNA by multiplex PCR. Extracted genomic DNA from each cell subset was distributed evenly across all wells of several immunoSEQ 96-well plates, and each plate was treated as a replicate. For sorted subsets, each replicate PCR was loaded with about 200 ng genomic DNA, equivalent to approximately 33,000 T cell genomes. Purified libraries were quantified with a Qubit 3.0 fluorometer, sized on a Bioanalyzer 2100, and re-quantified with the KAPA Library Quantification kit. Each immunoSEQ 96-well plate was sequenced on its own single-read 150-cycle Illumina NextSeq 550 flow cell. The paper's processing steps were these. Because the immunoSEQ output included only junctional sequences and no quality scores, the filtering could not be the same as the filtering used for full-length reads. Sequences were annotated with PyIR, a Python wrapper for IgBLAST v1.9, using IMGT germline references to assign V/J genes and CDR3. Any read was removed if the V/J assignment was weak (E-value above 1e-6), the CDR3 was missing, or the read contained stop codons, out-of-frame junctions, or ambiguous translated residues. V3J clonotypes were defined as sequences sharing the same inferred V gene, J gene, and CDR3 amino acid sequence. Percentage overlap between repertoires was calculated by dividing the number of shared unique clonotypes by the size of the smaller repertoire. Repertoire richness was assessed with RTK rarefaction, the Chao1 estimator, and Recon v2.1 estimates of unobserved clonotypes. For all TCRbeta clonotypes obtained by the gDNA method from a handful of donors, generation probabilities were computed with OLGA. TCRdb re-hosts the immuneACCESS table, in-frame sequences only. Its copies lack some clones; in the studies checked, an unresolved V gene accounts for under half of them, and the cause for the rest is not known. V, J and clone size derive from that table, while D and trimming were established from the DNA sequence. For this sample there are roughly 1,800,000 clones; about 95% appear just once. The biggest ten clones account for less than 1.5% of the sample.

The junction carries 10 bases between V and J, which are trimmed by 3 bases and 7 bases respectively. Via the germline V gene (reference sequence), CDR1 is LNHDA and CDR2 SQIVND. The CDR3 runs 13 amino acids, cysteine and phenylalanine included. Just the 39-base CDR3 DNA is kept, in frame starting at base 1. This receptor chain uses TRBV19 and TRBJ1-5; the D gene assignment is ambiguous. The sample was naive CD8+ T cells sorted from blood. Sample cell subset or site, as interpreted from the label and publication: CD45RA+CCR7+. This receptor was taken from a man in his late teens or twenties in good health. The encoded CDR3 is CASSIYQEQPQHF. In nucleotides, the sequence is TGTGCCAGTAGTATCTACCAGGAACAGCCCCAGCATTTT.